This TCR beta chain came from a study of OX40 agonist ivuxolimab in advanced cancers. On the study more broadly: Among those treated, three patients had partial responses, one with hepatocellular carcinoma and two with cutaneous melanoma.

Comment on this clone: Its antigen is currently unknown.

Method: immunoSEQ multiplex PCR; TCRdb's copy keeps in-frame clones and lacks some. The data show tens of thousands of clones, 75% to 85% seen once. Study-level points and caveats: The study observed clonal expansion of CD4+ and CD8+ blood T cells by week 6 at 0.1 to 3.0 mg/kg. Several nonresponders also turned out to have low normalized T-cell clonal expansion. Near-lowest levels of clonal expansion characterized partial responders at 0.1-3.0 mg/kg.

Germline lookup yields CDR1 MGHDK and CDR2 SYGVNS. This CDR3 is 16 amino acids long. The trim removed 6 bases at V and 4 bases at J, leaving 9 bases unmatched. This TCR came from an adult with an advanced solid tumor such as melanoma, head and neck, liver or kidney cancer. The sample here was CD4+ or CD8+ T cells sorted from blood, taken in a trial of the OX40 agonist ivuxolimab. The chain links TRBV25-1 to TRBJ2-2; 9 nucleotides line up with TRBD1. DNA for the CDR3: TGTGCCAGCAGCGGACCGGGACAGGGTTTCACCGGGGAGCTGTTTTTT. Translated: CASSGPGQGFTGELFF.